This TCR beta chain stems from a study of regulatory T cells in long-lasting Graves disease. This clonotype was detected only a few times. In building TCR beta libraries, iRepertoire HTBI primers were used together with Arm-PCR of CDR3 regions. One entry per CDR3 protein results from TCRdb running MiXCR on the multiplex PCR reads. The repertoire has about 440,000 distinct CDR3 sequences, under 15% of them found once; the top ten carry 15% to 20%. Time point noted: newly diagnosed GD, antithyroid drugs for less than 3 months. Following extraction of RNA from PBMCs, that RNA was used to make the TCR library. Unmatched junction bases numbered 5, after V lost 8 bases and J lost 4 bases. This CDR3 spans 14 amino acids. Germline CDR1 and CDR2: SEHNR and FQNEAQ (reference sequence). These data also featured in a second study, about T cells in Graves' hyperthyroidism and ophthalmopathy. In that study: The diagnostic basis comprised clinical symptoms, serum thyroxine and TRAb, thyroid ultrasound and orbital computed tomography.

The gene calls are TRBV7-9 and TRBJ2-6, with 7 bases that match TRBD1. The origin of this receptor is a woman under 40 with Graves disease. Source: peripheral blood mononuclear cells (PBMCs), taken at new diagnosis, from a patient treated with antithyroid drugs. CDR3 nucleotides: TGTGCCAGCGGGGGACAGCCGGGGGCCAACGTCCTGACTTTC. As protein: CASGGQPGANVLTF.